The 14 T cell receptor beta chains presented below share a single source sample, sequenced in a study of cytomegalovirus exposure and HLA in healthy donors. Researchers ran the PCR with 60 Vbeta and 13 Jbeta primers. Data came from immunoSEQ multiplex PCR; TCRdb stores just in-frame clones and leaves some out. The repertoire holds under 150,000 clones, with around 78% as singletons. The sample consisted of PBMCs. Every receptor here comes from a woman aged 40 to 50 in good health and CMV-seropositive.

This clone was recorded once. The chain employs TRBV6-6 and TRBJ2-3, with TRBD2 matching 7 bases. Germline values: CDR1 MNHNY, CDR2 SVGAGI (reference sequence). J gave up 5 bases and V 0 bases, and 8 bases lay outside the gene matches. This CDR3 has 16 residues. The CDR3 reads CASSYSIGGSGDTQYF. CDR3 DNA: TGTGCCAGCAGTTACTCGATAGGCGGGAGTGGAGATACGCAGTATTTT.

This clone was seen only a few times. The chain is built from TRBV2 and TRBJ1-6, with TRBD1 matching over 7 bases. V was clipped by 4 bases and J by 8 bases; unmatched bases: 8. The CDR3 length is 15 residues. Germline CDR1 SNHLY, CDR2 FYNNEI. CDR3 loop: CASSARQGIYSPLHF. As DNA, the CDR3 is TGTGCCAGCAGTGCCCGACAGGGCATCTATTCACCCCTCCACTTT.

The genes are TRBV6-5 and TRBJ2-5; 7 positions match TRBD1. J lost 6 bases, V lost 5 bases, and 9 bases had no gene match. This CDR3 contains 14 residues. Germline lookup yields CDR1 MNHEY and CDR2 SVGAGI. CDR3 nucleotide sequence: TGTGCCAGCAGTCCACAGGGGCGGTTGAAGACCCAGTACTTC. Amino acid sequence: CASSPQGRLKTQYF.

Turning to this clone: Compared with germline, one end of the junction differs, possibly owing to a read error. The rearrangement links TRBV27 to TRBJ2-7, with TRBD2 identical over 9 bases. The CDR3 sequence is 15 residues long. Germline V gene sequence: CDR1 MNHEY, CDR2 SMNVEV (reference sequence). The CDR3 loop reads CASSSVLAGTYEQYF. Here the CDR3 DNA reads TGTGCCAGCAGTTCAGTCCTAGCGGGAACCTACGAGCAGTATTTC.

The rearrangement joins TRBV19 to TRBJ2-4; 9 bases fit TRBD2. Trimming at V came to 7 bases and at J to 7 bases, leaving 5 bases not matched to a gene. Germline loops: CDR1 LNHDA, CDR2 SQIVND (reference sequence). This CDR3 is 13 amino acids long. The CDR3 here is CASTSGRRNIQYF. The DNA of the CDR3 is TGTGCCAGTACCAGCGGGAGGAGGAACATTCAGTACTTC.

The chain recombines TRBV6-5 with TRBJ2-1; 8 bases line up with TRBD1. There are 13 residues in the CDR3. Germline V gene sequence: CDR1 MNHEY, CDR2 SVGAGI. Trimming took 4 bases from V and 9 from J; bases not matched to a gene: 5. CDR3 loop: CASSFGQGSEQFF. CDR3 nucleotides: TGTGCCAGCAGTTTCGGACAGGGAAGTGAGCAGTTCTTC.

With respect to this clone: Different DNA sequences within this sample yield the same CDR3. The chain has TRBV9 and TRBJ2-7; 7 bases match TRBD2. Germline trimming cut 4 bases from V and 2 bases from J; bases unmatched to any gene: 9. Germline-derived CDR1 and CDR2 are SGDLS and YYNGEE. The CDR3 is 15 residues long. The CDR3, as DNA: TGTGCCAGCAGCCCAACGCCCCGGGGGGCCTACGAGCAGTACTTC. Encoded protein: CASSPTPRGAYEQYF.

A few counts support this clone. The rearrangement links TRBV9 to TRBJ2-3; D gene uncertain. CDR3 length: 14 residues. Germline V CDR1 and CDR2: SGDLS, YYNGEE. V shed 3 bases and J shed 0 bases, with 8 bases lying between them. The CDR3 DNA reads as TGTGCCAGCAGCGCCATAACTAGCACAGATACGCAGTATTTT. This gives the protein CASSAITSTDTQYF.

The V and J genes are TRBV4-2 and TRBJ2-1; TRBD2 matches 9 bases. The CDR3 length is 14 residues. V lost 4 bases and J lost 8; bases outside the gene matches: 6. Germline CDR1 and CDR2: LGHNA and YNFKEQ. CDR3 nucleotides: TGTGCCAGCAGCCGGCGGGAGGGCCACGATGAGCAGTTCTTC. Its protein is CASSRREGHDEQFF.

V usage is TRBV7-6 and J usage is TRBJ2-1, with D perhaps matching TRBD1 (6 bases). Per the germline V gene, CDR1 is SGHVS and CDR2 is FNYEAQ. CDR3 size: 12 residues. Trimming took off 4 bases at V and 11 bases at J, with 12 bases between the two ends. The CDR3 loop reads CASSSTGSKQFF. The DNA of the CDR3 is TGTGCCAGCAGCTCTACAGGGTCCAAGCAGTTCTTC.

CDR3 DNA sequence: TGTGCCAGCTCATCGCGGGCCAGGACGAACGATAACTATGGCTACACCTTC. Translated: CASSSRARTNDNYGYTF. J is TRBJ1-2 and V is TRBV18; D gene uncertain. From germline, CDR1 is KGHSH and CDR2 LQKENI. The CDR3 is 17 amino acids. Trimming took 5 bases from V and 1 from J, leaving 20 bases between them.

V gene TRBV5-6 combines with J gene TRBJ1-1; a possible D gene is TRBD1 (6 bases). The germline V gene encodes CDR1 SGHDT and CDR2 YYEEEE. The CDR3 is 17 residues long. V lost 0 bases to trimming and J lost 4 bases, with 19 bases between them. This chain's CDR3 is CASSLGQFAGVPTEAFF. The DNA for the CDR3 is TGTGCCAGCAGCTTGGGGCAGTTTGCAGGGGTCCCCACTGAAGCTTTCTTT.

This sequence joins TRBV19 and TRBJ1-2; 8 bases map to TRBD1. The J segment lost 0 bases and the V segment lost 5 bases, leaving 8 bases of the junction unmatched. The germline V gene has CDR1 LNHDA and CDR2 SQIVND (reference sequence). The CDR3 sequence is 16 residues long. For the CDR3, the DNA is TGTGCCAGTAGTGTCTCCGGGACAGGAGCTAACTATGGCTACACCTTC. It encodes CASSVSGTGANYGYTF.

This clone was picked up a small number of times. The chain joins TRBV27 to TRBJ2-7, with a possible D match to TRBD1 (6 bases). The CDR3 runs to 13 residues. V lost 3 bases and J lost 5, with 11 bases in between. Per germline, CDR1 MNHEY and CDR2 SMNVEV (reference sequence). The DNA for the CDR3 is TGTGCCAGCAGTTTGCCGGGACACGACGAGCAGTACTTC. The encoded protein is CASSLPGHDEQYF.